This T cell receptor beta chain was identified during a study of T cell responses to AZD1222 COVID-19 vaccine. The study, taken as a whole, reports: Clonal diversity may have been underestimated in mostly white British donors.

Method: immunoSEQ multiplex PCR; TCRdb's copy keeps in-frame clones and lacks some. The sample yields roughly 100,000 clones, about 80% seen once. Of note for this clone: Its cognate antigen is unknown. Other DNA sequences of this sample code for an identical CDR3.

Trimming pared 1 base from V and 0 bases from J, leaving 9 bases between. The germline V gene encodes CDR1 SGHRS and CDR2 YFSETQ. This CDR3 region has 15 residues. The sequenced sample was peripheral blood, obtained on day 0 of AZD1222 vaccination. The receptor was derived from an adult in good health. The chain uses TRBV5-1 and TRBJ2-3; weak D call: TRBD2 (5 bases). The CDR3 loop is CASSLRGLSTDTQYF. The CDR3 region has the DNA TGCGCCAGCAGCTTGAGAGGGCTAAGCACAGATACGCAGTATTTT. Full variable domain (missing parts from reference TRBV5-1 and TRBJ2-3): KAGVTQTPRYLIKTRGQQVTLSCSPISGHRSVSWYQQTPGQGLQFLFEYFSETQRNKGNFPGRFSGRQFSNSRSEMNVSTLELGDSALYLCASSLRGLSTDTQYFGPGTRLTVL.